The sequence of this T cell receptor beta chain was determined in a study of cytomegalovirus exposure and HLA in healthy donors. Findings of the study overall: The classifier was said to identify cytomegalovirus status with high specificity and sensitivity. The study had only CMV serostatus as immune exposure information.

The PCR used 60 Vbeta and 13 Jbeta primers. Generated by immunoSEQ multiplex PCR, the TCRdb table keeps only in-frame clones and is missing some. The sample yields 150,000 to 190,000 clones, roughly 80% seen once. The germline V gene has CDR1 SGHDT and CDR2 YYEEEE. CDR3 length: 15 residues. Unmatched junction bases numbered 4, after V lost 3 bases and J lost 7 bases. Concerning this clone: The antigen remains undetermined.

The chain couples TRBV5-6 to TRBJ1-4; 12 nucleotides line up with TRBD1. The sample was PBMCs. This TCR derives from a woman aged 45-59 years in good health and CMV-seropositive. CDR3 protein: CASSWGQGAGEKLFF. CDR3 DNA sequence: TGTGCCAGCAGCTGGGGACAGGGGGCTGGTGAAAAACTGTTTTTT.